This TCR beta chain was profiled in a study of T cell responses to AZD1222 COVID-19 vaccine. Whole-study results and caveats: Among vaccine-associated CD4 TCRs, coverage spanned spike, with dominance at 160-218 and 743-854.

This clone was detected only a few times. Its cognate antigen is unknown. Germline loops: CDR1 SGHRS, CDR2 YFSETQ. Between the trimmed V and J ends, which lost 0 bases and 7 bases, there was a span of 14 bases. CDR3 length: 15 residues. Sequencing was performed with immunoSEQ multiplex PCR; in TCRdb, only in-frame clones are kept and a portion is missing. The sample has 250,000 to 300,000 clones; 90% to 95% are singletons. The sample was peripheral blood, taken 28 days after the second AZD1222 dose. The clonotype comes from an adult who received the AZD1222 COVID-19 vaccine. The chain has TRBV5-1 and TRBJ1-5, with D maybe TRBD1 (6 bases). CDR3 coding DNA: TGCGCCAGCAGCTTGGCCGGGGGGCCGCGGCAGCCCCAGCATTTT. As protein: CASSLAGGPRQPQHF.